The 26 T cell receptor beta chains listed next were all sequenced from one sample in a study of T cell repertoires in cytomegalovirus infection. TCRdb processed the reads anew with MiXCR; each CDR3 protein has one entry. The data contain about 500,000 distinct CDR3 sequences, roughly a third of them seen just once; the ten biggest clones take up about 17%. No antigen has been assigned to these receptors. The sample here was cultured PBMCs, taken from culture after CMV antigen stimulation. These TCRs come from a human donor in good health (CMV status not recorded). Some clones in this sample may be carry-over from other donors' samples.

The chain couples TRBV20-1 to TRBJ2-7; 10 bases match TRBD2. Germline CDR1 is DFQATT and CDR2 is SNEGSKA (reference sequence). The ends lost 6 bases at V and 10 bases at J; junction bases unmatched: 15. This CDR3 is built from 14 residues. CDR3 residues: CSAGDVAGGPLQYF. CDR3 sequence (DNA): TGCAGTGCGGGGGATGTAGCGGGAGGACCACTTCAGTACTTC.

The rearrangement joins TRBV12-3 or TRBV12-4 to TRBJ1-1; maybe TRBD1 (5 bases). V was shortened by 8 bases and J by 10 bases, with 26 bases between the two germline ends. This CDR3 has 15 amino acids. The CDR3 bases are TGTGCCAGCGGGCCCGGGGGACGGATAAACGTCGGAGCTTTCTTT. Protein product: CASGPGGRINVGAFF.

This chain links TRBV7-6 with TRBJ2-5; D might be TRBD1 (6 bases). The germline gives CDR1 SGHVS, CDR2 FNYEAQ. V lost 6 bases and J 3 bases, leaving 20 bases between the germline ends. The CDR3 covers 16 residues. The CDR3 region is CASRTSTGTLEETQYF. The CDR3 nucleotides are TGTGCCAGCAGAACTTCCACCGGGACATTGGAAGAGACCCAGTACTTC.

CDR3 coding DNA: TGCGCCAGCAGCCAAGAAGCGGGAAGGGTGGGAGAAGCTTTCTTT. This translates into CASSQEAGRVGEAFF. The gene calls are TRBV4-3 and TRBJ1-1; D remains unclear. The V gene lost 0 bases and the J gene lost 8 bases, with 16 bases spanning the gap. The CDR3 sequence is 15 residues long. Germline loops: CDR1 LGHNA, CDR2 YSLEER.

The chain has TRBV7-9 and TRBJ2-7; the D gene is possibly TRBD1 (5 bases). The V gene's germline CDR1 is SEHNR and CDR2 FQNEAQ (reference sequence). V was cut by 1 base and J by 3 bases, with 10 bases left in between. CDR3 length equals 14 residues. CDR3 amino acids: CASSLGTGHYEQYV. Here the CDR3 DNA reads TGTGCCAGCAGCTTAGGAACAGGACACTACGAGCAGTACGTC.

The chain has TRBV12-3 or TRBV12-4 and TRBJ2-7; D assignment may be TRBD1 or TRBD2 (5 bases each). The CDR3 runs 13 residues. Trimming took 5 bases from V and 7 from J, leaving 15 bases between them. The CDR3 spells CASSTLRAGEQYF. The DNA for the CDR3 is TGTGCCAGCAGTACCCTCAGGGCGGGTGAGCAGTACTTC.

This chain joins TRBV7-9 and TRBJ2-5; 12 bases agree with TRBD2. The CDR3 contains 15 residues. The J segment lost 6 bases and the V segment lost 4 bases, leaving 6 bases of the junction unmatched. Per germline, CDR1 SEHNR and CDR2 FQNEAQ (reference sequence). CDR3 DNA: TGTGCCAGCAGCTACAGACTAGCGGGAGAGAAGACCCAGTACTTC. This sequence encodes CASSYRLAGEKTQYF.

The CDR3 DNA reads as TGTGCCAGCAGTTACTCGGCTACCCGGAACTACACCTTC. Protein product: CASSYSATRNYTF. The chain recombines TRBV6-5 with TRBJ1-2; D call uncertain. Per germline, CDR1 MNHEY and CDR2 SVGAGI. V lost 0 bases to trimming and J lost 10 bases, with 12 bases between them. This CDR3 has 13 residues.

This clonotype was counted at least ten times. This sequence joins TRBV7-2 and TRBJ1-5; maybe TRBD1 (5 bases). CDR3 length equals 12 residues. V was pared by 3 bases and J by 8 bases, with 8 bases between. Germline assignment: CDR1 SGHTA and CDR2 FQGNSA. CDR3 in amino acids: CASSFQGKPQHF. The DNA of the CDR3 is TGTGCCAGCAGCTTCCAGGGTAAGCCCCAGCATTTT. The complete variable domain, with remaining parts taken from reference TRBV7-2 and TRBJ1-5, reads GAGVSQSPSNKVTEKGKDVELRCDPISGHTALYWYRQSLGQGLEFLIYFQGNSAPDKSGLPSDRFSAERTGGSVSTLTIQRTQQEDSAVYLCASSFQGKPQHFGDGTRLSIL.

This clonotype turned up a few times. In nucleotides, the CDR3 is TGTGCCAGCAGTTACGCGTTGGGACGGGCATCCTACACCTTC. Residues: CASSYALGRASYTF. The chain links TRBV6-5 to TRBJ1-2; weak D call: TRBD1 (5 bases). With 2 bases removed from V and 10 bases from J, the gap between germline ends came to 17 bases. Germline CDR1 and CDR2: MNHEY and SVGAGI. The CDR3 covers 14 residues.

The sample holds many counts of this clonotype. At one boundary the junction diverges from the germline segment, which might be a read error. The J gene is TRBJ2-2, the V gene TRBV12-3 or TRBV12-4; 10 nucleotides line up with TRBD2. The CDR3 loop spans 14 amino acids. This chain's CDR3 is CASSLAGGTGELFF. CDR3 DNA sequence: TGTGCCAGCAGCTTAGCGGGAGGCACCGGGGAGCTGTTTTTT.

The genes are TRBV19 and TRBJ1-2, with 7 bases aligning to TRBD1. Germline lookup yields CDR1 LNHDA and CDR2 SQIVND (reference sequence). The CDR3 has 14 residues. The junction had 4 bases not matched to a gene; V was cut back by 1 base and J by 5 bases. CDR3: CASSIVAGGYGYTF. In nucleotides, the CDR3 is TGTGCCAGTAGTATAGTTGCAGGGGGATATGGCTACACCTTC.

This clonotype was recorded a few times. The chain couples TRBV11-3 to TRBJ1-2; the D is unclear. The V end lost 4 bases, the J end lost 3 bases, and 9 bases lay between the germline ends. This CDR3 contains 13 residues. Germline V lookup: CDR1 SGHNT, CDR2 YENEEA. The chain's CDR3 is CASSSDGYYGYTF. CDR3 in DNA: TGTGCCAGCAGCTCAGACGGATACTATGGCTACACCTTC.

This clonotype was counted a few times. A read error may produce the germline difference seen at one junction end. The chain joins TRBV4-1 to TRBJ1-2, with D possibly being TRBD1 (6 bases). CDR1 is MGHRA, CDR2 YSYEKL, per germline. CDR3 length: 15 residues. The CDR3 region is CASSQDLAGVSGYTF. CDR3 DNA sequence: TGTGCCAGCAGCCAAGATCTCGCAGGGGTAAGCGGCTACACCTTC.

This chain connects TRBV4-3 to TRBJ1-5; the D is unclear. This CDR3 has 15 residues. With 1 base removed from V and 2 bases from J, the gap between germline ends came to 9 bases. Germline V gene lookup returns CDR1 LGHNA and CDR2 YSLEER. As DNA, the CDR3 is TGCGCCAGCAGCCAAGCCCTCGATGGCAATCAGCCCCAGCATTTT. It is translated as CASSQALDGNQPQHF.

This clonotype was seen a handful of times. The V gene is TRBV6-1, the J gene TRBJ1-2, with 8 bases that match TRBD1. The CDR3 runs to 14 residues. With 6 bases clipped from V and 2 bases from J, the junction kept 5 bases outside the gene matches. Germline-derived CDR1 and CDR2 are MNHNS and SASEGT. CDR3 sequence: CASRNRGANYGYTF. The CDR3 bases are TGTGCCAGCAGGAACAGGGGGGCGAACTATGGCTACACCTTC.

The chain has TRBV7-6 and TRBJ2-3, with TRBD2 matching over 9 bases. Germline lookup yields CDR1 SGHVS and CDR2 FNYEAQ. The trim removed 5 bases at V and 6 bases at J, leaving 15 bases unmatched. The CDR3 has 17 residues. CDR3 nucleotides: TGTGCCAGCAGCGCTACCTCAAGCGGGAGGCCGGGGGATACGCAGTATTTT. Amino acid sequence: CASSATSSGRPGDTQYF.

The chain joins TRBV7-2 to TRBJ2-5; D ambiguous. This CDR3 has 14 amino acids. Per the germline V gene, CDR1 is SGHTA and CDR2 is FQGNSA. Between the trimmed V and J ends, which lost 5 bases and 7 bases, there was a span of 17 bases. CDR3 DNA: TGTGCCAGCAGCACCTCCACCTATGATGGGACCCAGTACTTC. Amino acids: CASSTSTYDGTQYF.

The chain uses TRBV6-1 and TRBJ2-1, with 8 bases aligning to TRBD1. Germline V lookup: CDR1 MNHNS, CDR2 SASEGT. This CDR3 has 15 amino acids. J was trimmed by 5 bases and V by 6 bases; bases with no gene match: 9. The CDR3 region has the DNA TGTGCCAGCAGGCCCCAGGGGGCGCGACACAATGAGCAGTTCTTC. Its translation is CASRPQGARHNEQFF.

This clonotype has just a few counts. The chain joins TRBV27 to TRBJ1-6; D uncertain. CDR1 is MNHEY, CDR2 SMNVEV, per germline (reference sequence). The CDR3 loop spans 17 amino acids. V was clipped by 3 bases and J by 0 bases, with 12 bases between them. The CDR3 spells CASSFDGSSSYNSPLHF. The CDR3, as DNA: TGTGCCAGCAGTTTCGACGGATCGAGCTCCTATAATTCACCCCTCCACTTT.

This chain connects TRBV19 to TRBJ2-7, with TRBD1 identical over 11 bases. With 0 bases clipped from V and 4 bases from J, the junction kept 5 bases outside the gene matches. This CDR3 comprises 16 residues. Germline CDR1 reads LNHDA; CDR2 reads SQIVND (reference sequence). CDR3 loop: CASSIDSGQGAYEQYF. CDR3 nucleotides: TGTGCCAGTAGTATAGACTCCGGACAGGGGGCGTACGAGCAGTACTTC.

The rearrangement links TRBV5-4 to TRBJ2-5; D remains unclear. The CDR3 sequence is 15 residues long. Per the germline V gene, CDR1 is SGHNT and CDR2 is YYREEE (reference sequence). V shed 1 base and J shed 2 bases, with 12 bases lying between them. CDR3 nucleotides: TGTGCCAGCAGCTTGCAGAAGAAGATTCAAGAGACCCAGTACTTC. Translating it yields CASSLQKKIQETQYF.

This clonotype was recorded a few times. The genes are TRBV20-1 and TRBJ2-7, with 10 bases identical to TRBD2. The germline V gene encodes CDR1 DFQATT and CDR2 SNEGSKA (reference sequence). This CDR3 comprises 12 residues. The V gene end was trimmed by 5 bases and the J gene end by 6 bases; junction bases not matched to a gene: 4. CDR3 residues: CSAEAGGREQYF. CDR3 DNA: TGCAGTGCTGAAGCGGGAGGGCGCGAGCAGTACTTC.

This clonotype was seen a handful of times. V is TRBV7-8 and J is TRBJ2-3; 7 bases are shared with TRBD2. The ends lost 2 bases at V and 1 base at J; junction bases unmatched: 9. CDR1 SGHVS and CDR2 FQNEAQ come from the germline V gene. The CDR3 is made up of 17 amino acids. Here the CDR3 reads CASSLRWAGARTDTQYF. The CDR3 DNA follows: TGTGCCAGCAGCTTAAGGTGGGCGGGAGCGCGCACAGATACGCAGTATTTT.

This clonotype was picked up a small number of times. The CDR3 protein is CASSYGRGQPQHF. CDR3 DNA sequence: TGTGCCAGCAGTTATGGCAGGGGCCAGCCCCAGCATTTT. The rearrangement links TRBV6-5 to TRBJ1-5, with D maybe TRBD1 (6 bases). The CDR3 is 13 residues long. Germline V gene data show CDR1 as MNHEY and CDR2 as SVGAGI. The V and J ends lost 3 bases and 7 bases respectively, with 10 bases between them.

V is TRBV28 and J is TRBJ2-3; D is uncertain. Trimming pared 2 bases from V and 4 bases from J, leaving 7 bases between. The CDR3 runs 13 residues. CDR1 MDHEN and CDR2 SYDVKM come from the germline V gene. The CDR3 DNA sequence: TGTGCCAGCAGTTTACAATTGTCAGATACGCAGTATTTT. Protein product: CASSLQLSDTQYF. Combining the CDR3 with reference TRBV28 and TRBJ2-3 gives the whole variable domain DVKVTQSSRYLVKRTGEKVFLECVQDMDHENMFWYRQDPGLGLRLIYFSYDVKMKEKGDIPEGYSVSREKKERFSLILESASTNQTSMYLCASSLQLSDTQYFGPGTRLTVL.